This TCR beta chain was captured in a study of identical twins. About this clonotype itself: Antigen unknown.

General study points: Invariant MAIT and iNKT cells are populations that could partly confound zero-insertion analyses.

Trimming removed 1 base at V and 11 bases at J, with 6 bases between. CDR1 and CDR2 (germline): SGHDN, FVKESK. This CDR3 has 11 residues. From the 5' RACE reads, TCRdb called clonotypes with MiXCR, one entry per CDR3 protein. Among 700,000 or so distinct CDR3 sequences listed, about 9.4% were seen once. This sample also belongs to another study, concerning yellow fever vaccine responses in identical twins.

The sequenced sample consisted of PBMCs. The chain joins TRBV14 to TRBJ2-1; no definite D call. This receptor was obtained from a woman under 30 in good health. The CDR3 reads CASSQGRQQFF. DNA of the CDR3: TGTGCCAGCAGCCAAGGGAGACAGCAGTTCTTC.